This T cell receptor beta chain emerged from a study of radiation and T cells in renal cell carcinoma. TCRdb's copy holds only in-frame clones and misses some; the assay was immunoSEQ multiplex PCR. The top ten hold approximately 7.2% of the sample, which has some 97,000 clones, more than 65% seen once. Trimming took 3 bases from V and 4 from J, leaving 15 bases between them. The CDR3 extends over 16 amino acids. The V gene's germline CDR1 is SGHDN and CDR2 FVKESK. As to time point: blood 4 weeks post-SBRT, at nephrectomy. The sample's treatment: 15 Gy SBRT to primary tumor, nephrectomy 4 weeks later.

The sequence was collected from a man aged 60 to 75 with renal cell carcinoma. The gene calls are TRBV14 and TRBJ2-2; D gene uncertain. Sequenced here: blood, sampled from a patient whose treatment included radiotherapy and nephrectomy. CDR3 in DNA: TGTGCCAGCAGCCAGAGACCGGACCCGGGCACCGGGGAGCTGTTTTTT. The encoded protein is CASSQRPDPGTGELFF.